The 9 T cell receptor beta chains given below trace back to one sample, sequenced in a study of shared clonotypes between healthy human individuals. The table came from immunoSEQ multiplex PCR; TCRdb's copy has only in-frame clones and leaves some out. The table shows 550,000 to 850,000 clones, with approximately 72% occurring only once. The sample comprised memory CD4+ T cells sorted from blood. This sample's subset: CD45RA-negative fraction. Source of these receptors: a woman aged 25-40 years in good health.

The CDR3 protein is CAWSVLKVNTEAFF. DNA of the CDR3: TGTGCCTGGAGTGTACTTAAGGTGAACACTGAAGCTTTCTTT. The V and J genes are TRBV30 and TRBJ1-1; D is ambiguous. Germline loops: CDR1 GTSNPN, CDR2 SVGIG (reference sequence). This CDR3 has 14 residues. Trimming removed 0 bases at V and 0 bases at J, with 8 bases between.

This clone came up many times. The chain has TRBV19 and TRBJ1-1; D is unclear. The germline V gene has CDR1 LNHDA and CDR2 SQIVND (reference sequence). This CDR3 has 12 amino acids. V shed 6 bases and J shed 11 bases, with 16 bases lying between them. The CDR3 here is CASSLSHGGAFF. In nucleotides, the CDR3 is TGTGCCAGTAGCCTAAGCCATGGAGGGGCTTTCTTT.

This rearrangement joins TRBV23-1 to TRBJ2-1, with D possibly being TRBD1 or TRBD2 (7 bases each). TRBV23-1 has ORF status, its function being uncertain. The CDR3 extends over 17 amino acids. The V and J ends lost 3 bases and 7 bases respectively, with 22 bases between them. This chain's CDR3 is CASSHGQGEGQENEQFF. In nucleotides, the CDR3 is TGCGCCAGCAGTCACGGGCAGGGGGAGGGTCAGGAGAATGAGCAGTTCTTC.

The chain carries TRBV18 and TRBJ2-1, with 10 bases fitting TRBD2. V trimming: 3 bases; J trimming: 0 bases; junction bases outside the gene matches: 11. The CDR3 has 19 residues. Looked up from germline, CDR1 is KGHSH and CDR2 is LQKENI. DNA of the CDR3: TGTGCCAGCTCACCTCAGCTAGCGGGAGTCTTGAGCTCCTACAATGAGCAGTTCTTC. Amino acid sequence: CASSPQLAGVLSSYNEQFF.

This clone was counted only a few times. V gene TRBV9 combines with J gene TRBJ2-2; 8 bases fit TRBD2. CDR1 SGDLS and CDR2 YYNGEE come from the germline V gene. J was trimmed by 7 bases and V by 0 bases; bases with no gene match: 5. The CDR3 is 15 residues long. In nucleotides, the CDR3 is TGTGCCAGCAGCGTAGGGCAGCGGGGGTACGGGGAGCTGTTTTTT. This sequence encodes CASSVGQRGYGELFF. Based on the CDR3 plus reference TRBV9 and TRBJ2-2, the full variable domain is DSGVTQTPKHLITATGQRVTLRCSPRSGDLSVYWYQQSLDQGLQFLIQYYNGEERAKGNILERFSAQQFPDLHSELNLSSLELGDSALYFCASSVGQRGYGELFFGEGSRLTVL.

The chain couples TRBV5-1 to TRBJ2-1; TRBD2 matches at 10 bases. V lost 0 bases and J lost 9; bases outside the gene matches: 6. This CDR3 region has 15 residues. Germline V lookup: CDR1 SGHRS, CDR2 YFSETQ. CDR3 protein: CASSLGGLAVIEQFF. Written as DNA, the CDR3 is TGCGCCAGCAGCTTGGGTGGACTAGCGGTCATTGAGCAGTTCTTC.

This clone was counted many times. The chain recombines TRBV11-2 with TRBJ2-1, with D uncertain. Trimming pared 7 bases from V and 1 base from J, leaving 11 bases between. Per the germline V gene, CDR1 is SGHAT and CDR2 is FQNNGV. The CDR3 is 14 amino acids. The CDR3 loop reads CASTFLASYNEQFF. Written as DNA, the CDR3 is TGTGCCAGCACCTTTTTAGCATCCTACAATGAGCAGTTCTTC.

Details on this clone: This same CDR3 is encoded by further DNA sequences in the sample. The chain couples TRBV5-1 to TRBJ2-7, with 7 bases identical to TRBD1. The CDR3 contains 13 residues. The trim removed 2 bases at V and 6 bases at J, leaving 5 bases unmatched. Germline V lookup: CDR1 SGHRS, CDR2 YFSETQ. The CDR3: CASSFGQVGEQYF. CDR3 nucleotides: TGCGCCAGCAGCTTTGGACAGGTTGGCGAGCAGTACTTC. Complete variable domain (other parts from reference TRBV5-1 and TRBJ2-7): KAGVTQTPRYLIKTRGQQVTLSCSPISGHRSVSWYQQTPGQGLQFLFEYFSETQRNKGNFPGRFSGRQFSNSRSEMNVSTLELGDSALYLCASSFGQVGEQYFGPGTRLTVT.

The genes are TRBV15 and TRBJ2-2; D unresolved. The CDR3 has 13 residues. Germline V CDR1 and CDR2: LNHNV, YYDKDF (reference sequence). The ends were cut back, 4 bases at V and 2 bases at J, with 5 bases in the middle. For the CDR3, the DNA is TGTGCCACCAGCAAATTCAACACCGGGGAGCTGTTTTTT. Translated: CATSKFNTGELFF.